The entry below gives a single T cell receptor (beta chain) sequence along with its context. Its antigen remains unknown. Deletions cut 4 bases from V and 5 bases from J, with 15 bases between. The CDR3 spans 14 residues. In germline, CDR1 is SGHRS, CDR2 YFSETQ. These data belong to a study of T cell responses to AZD1222 COVID-19 vaccine. Study-wide results and limits: Just a handful of people given AZD1222 tested seropositive at baseline. Dominant CD4 TCR responses targeted spike regions 160-218 and 743-854. All repertoire sampling was performed exclusively after the peak T cell response. Two doses of AZD1222 preceded a rise in Spike-specific TCR breadth and depth.

Only in-frame clones appear in the TCRdb table, and some are missing; sequencing was by immunoSEQ multiplex PCR. The repertoire holds roughly 99,000 clones, with 90% to 95% as singletons. The sample consisted of peripheral blood, taken 28 days after the second AZD1222 dose. The sequence was obtained from an adult who received the AZD1222 COVID-19 vaccine. The chain combines TRBV5-1 with TRBJ2-5; D is possibly TRBD2 (5 bases). The CDR3 bases are TGCGCCAGCAGCCTTGGACTGCCTTGGGAGACCCAGTACTTC. It encodes CASSLGLPWETQYF.